This T cell receptor beta chain was found in a study of OX40 agonist ivuxolimab in advanced cancers. As for the study in general: In three patients, partial responses were observed, one with hepatocellular carcinoma and two with cutaneous melanoma.

Sampling times: baseline, cycle 4 day 1, cycle 7 day 1. Germline CDR1 and CDR2: ENHRY and SYGVKD. V dropped 0 bases and J dropped 2 bases, with 7 bases sitting between them. The CDR3 sequence is 14 residues long. A note on this clone: Its antigen is still unknown.

Sequenced by immunoSEQ multiplex PCR; TCRdb stores in-frame clones only, minus some. The table includes about 59,000 clones, 84% detected once. Notes on the study in general: At 0.1-3.0 mg/kg, partial responders had clonal expansion among the lowest observed. Some nonresponders additionally presented with little normalized T-cell clonal expansion.

The sequencing here drew on CD4+ or CD8+ T cells sorted from blood, taken in a trial of the OX40 agonist ivuxolimab. The gene calls are TRBV10-3 and TRBJ1-1; D is unclear. This clonotype was obtained from an adult with an advanced solid tumor such as melanoma, head and neck, liver or kidney cancer. CDR3 sequence: CAISESGTNTEAFF. In DNA, the CDR3 is TGTGCCATCAGTGAGTCGGGTACTAACACTGAAGCTTTCTTT.